This TCR beta chain was recovered during a study of cytomegalovirus exposure and HLA in healthy donors. The CDR3 runs 14 residues. Primers included in the PCR were 60 Vbeta and 13 Jbeta primers. Data came from immunoSEQ multiplex PCR; TCRdb stores just in-frame clones and leaves some out. This sample yields 120,000 or so clones, of which roughly 66% are seen a single time; 1.5% to 1.9% belongs to the top ten. This clone was detected only a few times. The chain combines TRBV21-1 with TRBJ2-7; the D call in the table, TRBD2, was not verified against the DNA. TRBV21-1 is a documented pseudogene. Material for sequencing was PBMCs. The sequence derives from a man between 18 and 29 years old in good health and CMV-seronegative. CDR3 region: CASSFDSGTYEQYF. The CDR3 DNA sequence: TGTGCCAGCAGCTTTGACTCCGGGACCTACGAGCAGTACTTC.